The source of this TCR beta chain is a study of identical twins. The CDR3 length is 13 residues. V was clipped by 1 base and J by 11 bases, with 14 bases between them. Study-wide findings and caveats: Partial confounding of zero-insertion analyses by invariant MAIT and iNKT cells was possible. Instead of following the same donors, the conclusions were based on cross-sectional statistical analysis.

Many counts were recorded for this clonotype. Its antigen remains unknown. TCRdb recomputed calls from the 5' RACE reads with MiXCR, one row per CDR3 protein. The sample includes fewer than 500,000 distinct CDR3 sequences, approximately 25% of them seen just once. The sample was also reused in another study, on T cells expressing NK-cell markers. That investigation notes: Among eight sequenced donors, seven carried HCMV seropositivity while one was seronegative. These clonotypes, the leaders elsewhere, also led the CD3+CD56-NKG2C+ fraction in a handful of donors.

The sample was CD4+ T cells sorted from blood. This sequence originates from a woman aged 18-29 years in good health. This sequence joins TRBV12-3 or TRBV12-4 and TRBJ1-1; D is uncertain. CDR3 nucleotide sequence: TGTGCCAGCAGTTTAGATGGACTCTTGGCGGCTTTCTTT. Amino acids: CASSLDGLLAAFF.